This TCR beta chain was captured in a study of blood T cell repertoires in COVID-19. The CDR3 sequence is 13 residues long. V was pared by 8 bases and J by 6 bases, with 5 bases of the junction left unmatched. Germline V gene lookup returns CDR1 MDHEN and CDR2 SYDVKM. The table came from immunoSEQ multiplex PCR; TCRdb's copy has only in-frame clones and leaves some out. Of around 68,000 clones listed, around 88% are singletons. The clonotype comes from a man aged 35-49 years with COVID-19, enrolled during active disease. V is TRBV28 and J is TRBJ2-5; 11 positions match TRBD1. Sequences were obtained from peripheral blood. CDR3 amino acids: CASRTGGKKTQYF. The CDR3 DNA reads as TGTGCCAGCCGGACAGGGGGCAAAAAGACCCAGTACTTC.